This T cell receptor (beta chain) was found in a study of identical twins. The study, taken as a whole, reports: The conclusions drew on cross-sectional statistical analysis instead of tracking the same donors. Memory repertoires showed no such pattern, whereas abundant cord blood beta clonotypes carried fewer insertions. The authors noted that invariant MAIT and iNKT cells could partly confound zero-insertion analyses.

The CDR3 runs 13 residues. CDR1 DFQATT and CDR2 SNEGSKA come from the germline V gene (reference sequence). The trim removed 6 bases at V and 4 bases at J, leaving 7 bases unmatched. TCRdb passed the 5' RACE reads through MiXCR, listing each CDR3 protein once. The repertoire holds a few hundred thousand distinct CDR3 sequences, roughly an eighth seen once, with about 4.1% in the top ten. In this sample, this clonotype turned up a few times. The antigen remains undetermined. A further study also used this sample, focusing on yellow fever vaccine responses in identical twins.

The sequence derives from a woman between 18 and 29 years old in good health. The specimen was memory (CD45RO+) T cells sorted from blood. The chain has TRBV20-1 and TRBJ1-1, with 8 nucleotides matching TRBD1. The CDR3 here is CSAYTGGLTEAFF. The CDR3, as DNA: TGCAGTGCCTATACAGGGGGTCTCACTGAAGCTTTCTTT.